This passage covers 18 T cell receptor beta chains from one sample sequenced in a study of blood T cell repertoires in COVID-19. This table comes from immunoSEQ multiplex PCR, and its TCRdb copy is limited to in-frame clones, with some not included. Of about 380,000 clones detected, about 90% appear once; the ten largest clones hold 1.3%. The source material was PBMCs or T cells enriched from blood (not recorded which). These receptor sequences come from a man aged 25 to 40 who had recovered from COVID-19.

This chain's CDR3 is CASKQGASGANVLTF. As DNA, the CDR3 is TGTGCCAGTAAACAGGGGGCGTCGGGGGCCAACGTCCTGACTTTC. V is TRBV19 and J is TRBJ2-6; 9 nucleotides align to TRBD1. V shed 7 bases and J 4 bases; nucleotides not matched to a gene: 5. This CDR3 is built from 15 residues. Germline V gene data show CDR1 as LNHDA and CDR2 as SQIVND (reference sequence).

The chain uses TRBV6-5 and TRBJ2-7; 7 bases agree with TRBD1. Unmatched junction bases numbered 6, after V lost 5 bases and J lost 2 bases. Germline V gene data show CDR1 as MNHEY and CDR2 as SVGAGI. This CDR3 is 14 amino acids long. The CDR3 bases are TGTGCCAGCAGTCTCGGACAGGCCGCCTACGAGCAGTACTTC. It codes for CASSLGQAAYEQYF.

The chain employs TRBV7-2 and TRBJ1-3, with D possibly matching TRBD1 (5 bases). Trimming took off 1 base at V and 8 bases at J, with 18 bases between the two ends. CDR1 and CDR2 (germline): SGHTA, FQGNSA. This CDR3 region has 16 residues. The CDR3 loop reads CASSLGGVPLVDTIYF. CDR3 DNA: TGTGCCAGCAGCTTAGGGGGGGTCCCGCTCGTCGACACCATATATTTT.

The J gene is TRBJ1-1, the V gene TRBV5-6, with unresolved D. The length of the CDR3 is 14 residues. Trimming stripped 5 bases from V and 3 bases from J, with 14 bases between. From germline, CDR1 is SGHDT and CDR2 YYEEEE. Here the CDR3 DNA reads TGTGCCAGCAGGTTATACGGGGAGGACACTGAAGCTTTCTTT. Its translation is CASRLYGEDTEAFF.

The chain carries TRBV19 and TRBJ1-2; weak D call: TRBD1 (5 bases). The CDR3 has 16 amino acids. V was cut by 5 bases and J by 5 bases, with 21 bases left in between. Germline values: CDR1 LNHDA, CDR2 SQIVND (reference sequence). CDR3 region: CASSPPPRDLYYGYTF. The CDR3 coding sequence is TGTGCCAGTAGTCCCCCACCCAGGGACTTGTATTATGGCTACACCTTC.

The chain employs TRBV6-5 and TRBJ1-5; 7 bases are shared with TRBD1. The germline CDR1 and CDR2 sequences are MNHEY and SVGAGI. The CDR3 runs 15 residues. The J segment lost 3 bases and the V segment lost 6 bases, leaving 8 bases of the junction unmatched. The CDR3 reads CASSVMTGSNQPQHF. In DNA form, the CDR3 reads TGTGCCAGCAGCGTCATGACAGGGTCCAATCAGCCCCAGCATTTT.

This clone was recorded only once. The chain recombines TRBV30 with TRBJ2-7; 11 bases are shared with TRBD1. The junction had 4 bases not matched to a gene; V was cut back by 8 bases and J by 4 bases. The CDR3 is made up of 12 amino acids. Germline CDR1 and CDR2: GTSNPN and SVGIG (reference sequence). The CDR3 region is CAQGDRGYEQYF. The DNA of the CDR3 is TGTGCCCAAGGGGACAGGGGGTACGAGCAGTACTTC.

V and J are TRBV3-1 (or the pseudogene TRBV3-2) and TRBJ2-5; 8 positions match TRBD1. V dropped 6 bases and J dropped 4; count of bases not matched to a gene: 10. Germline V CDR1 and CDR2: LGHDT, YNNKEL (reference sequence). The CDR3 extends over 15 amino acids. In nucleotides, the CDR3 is TGTGCCAGCAGTCCCATGACAGGACAGGGAGAGACCCAGTACTTC. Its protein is CASSPMTGQGETQYF.

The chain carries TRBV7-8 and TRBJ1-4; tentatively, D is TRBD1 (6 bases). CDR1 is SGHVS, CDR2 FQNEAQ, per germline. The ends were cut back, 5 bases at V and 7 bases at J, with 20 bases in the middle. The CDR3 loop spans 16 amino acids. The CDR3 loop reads CASSLPRGWGPEKLFF. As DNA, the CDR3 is TGTGCCAGCAGCCTACCCCGCGGATGGGGGCCTGAAAAACTGTTTTTT.

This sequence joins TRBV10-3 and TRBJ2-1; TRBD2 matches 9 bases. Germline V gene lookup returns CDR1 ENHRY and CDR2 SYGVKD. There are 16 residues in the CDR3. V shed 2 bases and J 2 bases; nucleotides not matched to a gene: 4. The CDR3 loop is CAISEPQRGAYNEQFF. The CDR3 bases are TGTGCCATCAGTGAGCCCCAGCGGGGGGCCTACAATGAGCAGTTCTTC.

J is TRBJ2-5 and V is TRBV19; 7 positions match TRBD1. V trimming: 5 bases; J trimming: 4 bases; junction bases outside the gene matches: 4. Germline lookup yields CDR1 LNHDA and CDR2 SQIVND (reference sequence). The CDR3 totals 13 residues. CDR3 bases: TGTGCCAGTAGTTTAAACAGGGGAGAGACCCAGTACTTC. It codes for CASSLNRGETQYF. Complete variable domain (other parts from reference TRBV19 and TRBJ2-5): DGGITQSPKYLFRKEGQNVTLSCEQNLNHDAMYWYRQDPGQGLRLIYYSQIVNDFQKGDIAEGYSVSREKKESFPLTVTSAQKNPTAFYLCASSLNRGETQYFGPGTRLLVL.

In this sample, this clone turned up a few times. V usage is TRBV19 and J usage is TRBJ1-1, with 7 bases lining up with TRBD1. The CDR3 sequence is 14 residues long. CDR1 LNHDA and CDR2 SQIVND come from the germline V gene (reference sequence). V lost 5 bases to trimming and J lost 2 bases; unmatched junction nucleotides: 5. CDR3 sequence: CASSRTGANTEAFF. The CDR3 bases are TGTGCCAGTAGTCGCACAGGGGCCAACACTGAAGCTTTCTTT.

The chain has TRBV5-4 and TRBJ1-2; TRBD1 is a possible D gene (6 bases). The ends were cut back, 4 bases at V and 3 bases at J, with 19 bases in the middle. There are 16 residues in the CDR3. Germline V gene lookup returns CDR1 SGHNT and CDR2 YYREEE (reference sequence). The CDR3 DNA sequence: TGTGCCAGCAGCAAGAGCAGACCAGGGGCGGACTATGGCTACACCTTC. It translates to CASSKSRPGADYGYTF.

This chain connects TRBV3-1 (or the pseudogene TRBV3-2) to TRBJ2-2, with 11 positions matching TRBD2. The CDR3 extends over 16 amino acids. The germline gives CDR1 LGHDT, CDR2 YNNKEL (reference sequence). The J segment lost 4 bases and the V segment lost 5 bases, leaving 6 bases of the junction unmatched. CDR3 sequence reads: CASSSIAGGLTGELFF. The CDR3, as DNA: TGTGCCAGCAGCTCCATAGCGGGGGGGCTCACCGGGGAGCTGTTTTTT.

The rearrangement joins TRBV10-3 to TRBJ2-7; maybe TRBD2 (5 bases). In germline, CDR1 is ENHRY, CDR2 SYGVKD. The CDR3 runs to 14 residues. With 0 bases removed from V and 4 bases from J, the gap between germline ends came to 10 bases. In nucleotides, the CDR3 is TGTGCCATCAGTGAGTCGAGAGGGAGATACGAGCAGTACTTC. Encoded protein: CAISESRGRYEQYF.

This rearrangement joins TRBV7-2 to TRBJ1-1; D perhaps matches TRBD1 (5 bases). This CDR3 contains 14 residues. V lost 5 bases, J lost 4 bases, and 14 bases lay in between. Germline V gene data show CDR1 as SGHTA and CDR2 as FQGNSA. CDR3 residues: CASSPGVEGTEAFF. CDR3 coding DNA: TGTGCCAGCAGCCCGGGGGTTGAGGGCACTGAAGCTTTCTTT.

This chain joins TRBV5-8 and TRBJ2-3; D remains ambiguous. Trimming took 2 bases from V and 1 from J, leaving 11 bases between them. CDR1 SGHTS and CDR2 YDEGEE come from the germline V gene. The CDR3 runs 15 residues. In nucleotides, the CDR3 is TGTGCCAGCAGCTTACCCATGGCGGGCACAGATACGCAGTATTTT. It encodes CASSLPMAGTDTQYF. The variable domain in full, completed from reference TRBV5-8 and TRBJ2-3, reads EAGVTQSPTHLIKTRGQQATLRCSPISGHTSVYWYQQALGLGLQFLLWYDEGEERNRGNFPPRFSGRQFPNYSSELNVNALELEDSALYLCASSLPMAGTDTQYFGPGTRLTVL.

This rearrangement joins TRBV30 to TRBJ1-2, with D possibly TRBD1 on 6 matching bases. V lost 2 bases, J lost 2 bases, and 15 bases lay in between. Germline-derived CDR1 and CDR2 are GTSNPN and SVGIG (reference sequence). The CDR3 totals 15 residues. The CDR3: CAWSPQDSNNYGYTF. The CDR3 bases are TGTGCCTGGAGTCCTCAGGACAGCAACAACTATGGCTACACCTTC. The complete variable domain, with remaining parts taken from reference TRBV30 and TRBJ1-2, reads SQTIHQWPATLVQPVGSPLSLECTVEGTSNPNLYWYRQAAGRGLQLLFYSVGIGQISSEVPQNLSASRPQDRQFILSSKKLLLSDSGFYLCAWSPQDSNNYGYTFGSGTRLTVV.